This T cell receptor (beta chain) was observed in a study of T cells in localized non-small cell lung cancer. Using immunoSEQ multiplex PCR, the repertoire was profiled, and TCRdb retains in-frame clones only, with some absent. Of 65,000 or so clones in the sample, 81% were seen once. This clone was found a few times. The CDR3 contains 17 residues. Trimming cost V 0 bases and J 3 bases, with 17 bases left between them. Germline-derived CDR1 and CDR2 are LGHNA and YNFKEQ. The TCR sequence derives from a man aged 35-69 years with stage II lung adenocarcinoma. The chain employs TRBV4-2 and TRBJ1-2, with a possible D match to TRBD1 (6 bases). Sample: PBMCs, taken before any cancer treatment. The CDR3, as DNA: TGTGCCAGCAGCCAAGACCAGGACAGCCCAAATTACTATGGCTACACCTTC. Its translation is CASSQDQDSPNYYGYTF.